Listed below are T cell receptor beta chains from one sample, sequenced in a study of T cell responses to AZD1222 COVID-19 vaccine. Repertoires were generated with immunoSEQ multiplex PCR, while TCRdb's copy carries only in-frame clones and drops some. Altogether roughly 130,000 clones are present, roughly 90% being singletons, with the ten largest covering around 5%. The sequenced sample was peripheral blood, obtained on day 0 of AZD1222 vaccination. These receptors were collected from an adult in good health. Both conserved end residues are part of each CDR3. D genes are given only for firm matches. Clone size, where shown, is once, few, many, or a class for clones that have expanded.

V gene	D gene	clone size	J gene	CDR3 DNA	CDR3 protein
TRBV19	TRBD2	NA	TRBJ2-7	TGTGCCAGTAGTATAGACTCAGCGGGGATAACCTACGAGCAGTACTTC	CASSIDSAGITYEQYF
TRBV28	NA	few	TRBJ1-3	TGTGCCAGCAGTTTATTTGGGAGGATTACGATTGGAAACACCATATATTTT	CASSLFGRITIGNTIYF
TRBV12-5	NA	NA	TRBJ1-1	TGTGCTAGTGTCGCGGGGGGATCGGGGACTGAAGCTTTCTTT	CASVAGGSGTEAFF
TRBV6-5	NA	NA	TRBJ2-2	TGTGCCAGCAGTTACGGGGCCGGCGGGGAGCTGTTTTTT	CASSYGAGGELFF
TRBV24-1	TRBD2	NA	TRBJ2-5	TGTGCCACCATATATAGACTAGCGGGAGTGGGAGAGACCCAGTACTTC	CATIYRLAGVGETQYF
TRBV24-1	NA	NA	TRBJ2-3	TGTGCCACCAGTTCAAACAGGGTCACGAGCACAGATACGCAGTATTTT	CATSSNRVTSTDTQYF
TRBV6-5	TRBD1	few	TRBJ1-1	TGTGCCAGCAGGGACCGGGACAGGGTGAACACTGAAGCTTTCTTT	CASRDRDRVNTEAFF
TRBV5-8	TRBD1	NA	TRBJ2-3	TGTGCCAGCAGCGGACCAGGGACAGGGAAGGATACGCAGTATTTT	CASSGPGTGKDTQYF
TRBV19	TRBD1	NA	TRBJ1-2	TGTGCCAGTAGGGGGGACAGGGACTTTGGTGGCTACACCTTC	CASRGDRDFGGYTF
TRBV25-1	NA	NA	TRBJ1-4	TGTGCCAGCAGTGAATCGGGGACTAATGAAAAACTGTTTTTT	CASSESGTNEKLFF
TRBV10-3	NA	NA	TRBJ2-2	TGTGCCATCAGTGAGTGGGGTCCAGGGGCGAACACCGGGGAGCTGTTTTTT	CAISEWGPGANTGELFF
TRBV7-8	TRBD2	NA	TRBJ2-7	TGTGCCAGCAGCTCCCCCTCCACTAGCGCTTCCTACGAGCAGTACTTC	CASSSPSTSASYEQYF
TRBV7-9	TRBD2	NA	TRBJ2-7	TGTGCCAGCAGCTTAGCGGGAGCGGGGGAGCAGTACTTC	CASSLAGAGEQYF
TRBV7-9	NA	NA	TRBJ1-1	TGTGCCAGCAGTCCCCCCGGCGAGGCGTCCTATGAAGCTTTCTTT	CASSPPGEASYEAFF
TRBV6-5	TRBD1	NA	TRBJ1-5	TGTGCCAGCAGGCAGGGGGCGAATCAGCCCCAGCATTTT	CASRQGANQPQHF